This is a list of T cell receptor beta chains from one sample in a study of T-cell reconstitution after alpha-beta-depleted transplantation in children. TCRdb reprocessed the PCR reads via MiXCR and lists one record per CDR3 protein. The table includes about 640,000 distinct CDR3 sequences, around 16% detected once. This specimen consisted of PBMCs from the stem cell graft donor, obtained from the stem cell graft. The receptors originated from a human donor who donated a stem cell graft to a child with acute myeloid leukemia. CDR3s include the opening cysteine and the closing phenylalanine or tryptophan. The order of the fields is V gene, D gene, J gene, clone size, CDR3 protein, CDR3 DNA. D genes are given only for firm matches. Clone sizes are given selectively: once, few, many, or a class where the clone is expanded.

>TRBV6-1|.|TRBJ1-2|.
CASEQTANYGYTF
TGTGCCAGCGAACAGACCGCTAACTATGGCTACACCTTC
>TRBV5-1|.|TRBJ2-1|.
CASRTSGDPYNDQFF
TGCGCCAGCAGAACTTCAGGGGACCCCTACAATGACCAGTTCTTC
>TRBV12-3/TRBV12-4|TRBD1|TRBJ2-5|.
CASSLGTAPQKETQYF
TGTGCCAGCAGTCTTGGGACAGCCCCACAAAAAGAGACCCAGTACTTC
>TRBV15|TRBD1|TRBJ2-5|few
CATSTGTGGFETQYF
TGTGCCACCAGCACAGGGACAGGGGGTTTTGAGACCCAGTACTTC
>TRBV5-6|.|TRBJ1-1|many
CASSSDTLNTEAFF
TGTGCCAGCAGCTCGGACACTTTGAACACTGAAGCTTTCTTT
>TRBV6-5|.|TRBJ2-2|.
CASSYSTHGNRVTGELFF
TGTGCCAGCAGTTACTCGACTCATGGCAACAGGGTGACCGGGGAGCTGTTTTTT
>TRBV30|.|TRBJ2-1|.
CAWSVQGRGEQFF
TGTGCCTGGAGTGTACAAGGCAGGGGTGAGCAGTTCTTC
>TRBV7-9|.|TRBJ2-5|many
CASSRGAETQYF
TGTGCCAGCAGCCGGGGTGCGGAGACCCAGTACTTC
>TRBV4-1|.|TRBJ2-3|.
CASSQDSGSDTQYF
TGCGCCAGCAGCCAAGATAGTGGGTCAGATACGCAGTATTTT
>TRBV7-2|TRBD1|TRBJ1-2|many
CASSQSQGWGYTF
TGTGCCAGCAGTCAATCACAGGGGTGGGGCTACACCTTC
>TRBV7-9|TRBD2|TRBJ2-4|few
CASSSNSGGRIGNIQYF
TGTGCCAGCAGCTCGAATTCGGGGGGAAGGATAGGAAACATTCAGTACTTC
>TRBV5-6|TRBD1|TRBJ2-1|.
CASSTPGTGVKNEQFF
TGTGCCAGCAGCACACCCGGGACAGGGGTTAAGAATGAGCAGTTCTTC
>TRBV20-1|TRBD2|TRBJ2-1|.
CSAPPSGGLNEQFF
TGCAGTGCCCCTCCTAGCGGGGGCCTCAATGAGCAGTTCTTC
>TRBV11-2|TRBD2|TRBJ2-1|.
CASSLVAGGRLSYNEQFF
TGTGCCAGCAGCTTAGTGGCGGGGGGCCGCCTCTCCTACAATGAGCAGTTCTTC
>TRBV20-1|TRBD2|TRBJ2-3|many
CSAQRTSGGSTQYF
TGCAGTGCTCAGAGGACTAGCGGGGGTAGTACGCAGTATTTT
>TRBV20-1|.|TRBJ1-6|many
CSARDPYGYNSPLHF
TGCAGTGCTAGAGATCCTTACGGCTATAATTCACCCCTCCACTTT
>TRBV5-1|TRBD1|TRBJ2-5|.
CASSGDSNQETQYF
TGCGCCAGCAGCGGGGACAGCAACCAAGAGACCCAGTACTTC
>TRBV6-5|TRBD1|TRBJ1-2|many
CASSSDREGGYGYTF
TGTGCCAGCAGTTCCGACAGGGAGGGTGGGTATGGCTACACCTTC
>TRBV4-2|TRBD1|TRBJ1-5|many
CASSPGTGDQPQHF
TGTGCCAGCAGCCCCGGGACAGGTGATCAGCCCCAGCATTTT
>TRBV20-1|TRBD2|TRBJ2-5|.
CSARGRSGGVRQETQYF
TGCAGTGCTAGAGGGAGAAGCGGGGGGGTGCGGCAAGAGACCCAGTACTTC
>TRBV20-1|TRBD2|TRBJ2-3|many
CSATTSGGTSTDTQYF
TGCAGTGCTACCACTAGCGGGGGGACTAGCACAGATACGCAGTATTTT
>TRBV30|TRBD1|TRBJ1-2|few
CAWSQTGPGYTF
TGTGCCTGGAGTCAGACAGGGCCCGGCTACACCTTC
>TRBV12-3/TRBV12-4|.|TRBJ2-1|few
CASSFSGGAPNEQFF
TGTGCCAGCAGCTTCAGTGGGGGAGCTCCTAATGAGCAGTTCTTC
>TRBV20-1|.|TRBJ1-2|many
CSGEQGYGYTF
TGCAGTGGAGAGCAGGGATATGGCTACACCTTC
>TRBV10-3|.|TRBJ2-5|many
CAMGTPEGTQYF
TGTGCCATGGGTACACCGGAGGGGACCCAGTACTTC
>TRBV15|TRBD1|TRBJ1-1|many
CATSRSTGSTEAFF
TGTGCCACCAGCAGATCGACAGGGAGCACTGAAGCTTTCTTT
>TRBV5-1|TRBD2|TRBJ2-2|.
CASRDGLAGPNTGELFF
TGCGCCAGCAGAGACGGACTAGCGGGACCGAACACCGGGGAGCTGTTTTTT
>TRBV4-3|TRBD1|TRBJ1-2|many
CASSQGQGSFYGYTF
TGCGCCAGCAGCCAAGGACAGGGATCGTTCTATGGCTACACCTTC
>TRBV28|.|TRBJ1-2|many
CASRPWGQGTSNYGYTF
TGTGCCAGCAGGCCTTGGGGGCAGGGGACTTCTAACTATGGCTACACCTTC
>TRBV20-1|TRBD2|TRBJ2-3|few
CSARRRRGGLTDTQYF
TGCAGTGCTAGGAGGCGTCGGGGGGGCCTGACAGATACGCAGTATTTT
>TRBV20-1|.|TRBJ2-3|many
CSAKVSWGTDTQYF
TGCAGTGCTAAGGTATCTTGGGGCACAGATACGCAGTATTTT
>TRBV20-1|.|TRBJ1-5|many
CSASPGNQPQHF
TGCAGTGCTAGTCCGGGCAATCAGCCCCAGCATTTT
>TRBV7-9|TRBD2|TRBJ2-2|few
CASSSRLAGVTGELFF
TGTGCCAGCAGCTCAAGACTAGCGGGGGTTACCGGGGAGCTGTTTTTT
>TRBV20-1|.|TRBJ1-1|many
CSASDGGWAFF
TGCAGTGCTAGTGATGGGGGGTGGGCTTTCTTT
>TRBV5-8|.|TRBJ1-5|many
CATGGNSNQPQHF
TGTGCCACGGGGGGTAATAGCAATCAGCCCCAGCATTTT
>TRBV20-1|TRBD1|TRBJ2-3|many
CSAREYRGEDTQYF
TGCAGTGCTAGAGAGTACAGGGGGGAAGATACGCAGTATTTT
>TRBV28|.|TRBJ1-4|.
CASSDGEKLFF
TGTGCCAGCAGTGACGGTGAAAAACTGTTTTTT
>TRBV6-2/TRBV6-3|TRBD1|TRBJ1-1|.
CASSKGQGSLAAFF
TGTGCCAGCAGTAAGGGACAGGGGAGTCTCGCAGCTTTCTTT
>TRBV12-3/TRBV12-4|TRBD1|TRBJ2-2|few
CASRGTGTGELFF
TGTGCCAGCAGAGGGACAGGGACCGGGGAGCTGTTTTTT
>TRBV20-1|.|TRBJ1-2|many
CSASTDFYGYTF
TGCAGTGCCAGTACAGATTTTTATGGCTACACCTTC
>TRBV5-5|TRBD2|TRBJ2-5|few
CASSFGLAGQETQYF
TGTGCCAGCAGCTTTGGACTAGCGGGGCAAGAGACCCAGTACTTC
>TRBV12-3/TRBV12-4|.|TRBJ1-5|.
CASSVLPNQPQHF
TGTGCCAGCAGTGTGCTCCCCAATCAGCCCCAGCATTTT
>TRBV12-3/TRBV12-4|.|TRBJ2-1|.
CASSFPDPYNEQFF
TGTGCCAGCAGTTTCCCGGACCCATACAATGAGCAGTTCTTC
>TRBV20-1|.|TRBJ2-7|many
CSARAQQPSGNEQYF
TGCAGTGCTAGGGCGCAACAGCCTTCTGGGAACGAGCAGTACTTC
>TRBV6-5|TRBD1|TRBJ2-7|.
CASSYSGTGLVSYEQYF
TGTGCCAGCAGTTACTCGGGGACAGGTTTGGTCTCCTACGAGCAGTACTTC
>TRBV5-1|.|TRBJ1-1|few
CASSLVQGPLENTEAFF
TGCGCCAGCAGCTTGGTGCAGGGACCCTTGGAGAACACTGAAGCTTTCTTT
>TRBV6-5|.|TRBJ1-5|.
CASSRGPIQGRNQPQHF
TGTGCCAGCAGTAGGGGTCCTATACAGGGAAGGAATCAGCCCCAGCATTTT